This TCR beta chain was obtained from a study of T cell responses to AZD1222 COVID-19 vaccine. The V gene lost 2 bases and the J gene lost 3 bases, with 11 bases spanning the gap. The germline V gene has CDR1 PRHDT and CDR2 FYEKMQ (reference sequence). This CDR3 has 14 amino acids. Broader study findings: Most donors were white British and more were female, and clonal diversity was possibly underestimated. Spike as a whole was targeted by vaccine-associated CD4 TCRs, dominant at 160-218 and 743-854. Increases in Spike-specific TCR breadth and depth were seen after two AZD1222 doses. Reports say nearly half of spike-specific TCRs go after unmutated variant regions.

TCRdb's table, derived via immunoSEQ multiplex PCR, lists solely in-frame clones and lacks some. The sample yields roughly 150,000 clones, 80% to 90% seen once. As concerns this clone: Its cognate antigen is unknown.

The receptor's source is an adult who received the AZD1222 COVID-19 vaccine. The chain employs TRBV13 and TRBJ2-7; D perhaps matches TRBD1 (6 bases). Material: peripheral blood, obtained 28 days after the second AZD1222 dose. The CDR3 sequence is CASSLREGDYEQYF. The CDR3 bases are TGTGCCAGCAGCTTACGCGAGGGGGACTACGAGCAGTACTTC.